This TCR beta chain was captured by sequencing in a study of T cell repertoires in cytomegalovirus infection. In this sample, this clonotype turned up a few times. What it binds is not known. TCRdb re-analysed the reads in MiXCR, keeping a single row per CDR3 protein. The sample includes 750,000 to 900,000 distinct CDR3 sequences, about 27% of them seen just once. Study-wide findings and caveats: There were carriers of CMV plus the relevant HLA, and cumulative public TCR beta family frequency identified them.

The CDR3 extends over 18 amino acids. Trimming shortened V by 2 bases and J by 0 bases, and 18 bases separated the two germline ends. The germline V gene has CDR1 MNHEY and CDR2 SMNVEV (reference sequence). The chain links TRBV27 to TRBJ2-3; weak D call: TRBD2 (5 bases). The sequences come from cultured CD8+ T cells from PBMCs, collected from culture after CMV antigen stimulation. The sequence derives from a human donor in good health (CMV status not recorded). Some clones in this sample may be carry-over from other donors' samples. The CDR3 loop reads CASSLGWSEDGSTDTQYF. CDR3 bases: TGTGCCAGCAGTTTAGGGTGGTCGGAGGATGGGAGCACAGATACGCAGTATTTT.